The clone carrying this T cell receptor (beta chain) was observed at least ten times. Its antigen is not known. In germline, CDR1 is MNHNS, CDR2 SASEGT. Between the trimmed V and J ends, which lost 3 bases and 5 bases, there was a span of 7 bases. The CDR3 extends over 12 amino acids. The data are from a study of human T cells and chemical hapten exposure. Study-level background: From small differences in pooled library volume came most of the variation in per-sample TCR yields. Regarding the study as a whole: DPC sensitization did not alter TCRs above 1 in 1000 frequency. Expanded TCRs grouped into significantly more large CDR3 similarity clusters than controls produced.

TCRdb passed the RACE reads through MiXCR, listing each CDR3 protein once. Of 99,000 or so distinct CDR3 sequences listed, 10% to 12% are singletons. This sample's time point: pre-sensitization, week 0. The treatment was: therapeutic diphenylcyclopropenone sensitization with weekly scalp DPC. Sequencing was performed on whole blood, taken in connection with sensitization to the hapten diphenylcyclopropenone (DPC). This chain uses TRBV6-1 with TRBJ1-2; no clear D gene. The sequence came from a woman aged 60-75 years with alopecia areata. Some clones in this sample may be carry-over from other donors' samples. The CDR3 nucleotides read TGTGCCAGCAGTGAGATGGCATATGGCTACACCTTC. It translates to CASSEMAYGYTF.